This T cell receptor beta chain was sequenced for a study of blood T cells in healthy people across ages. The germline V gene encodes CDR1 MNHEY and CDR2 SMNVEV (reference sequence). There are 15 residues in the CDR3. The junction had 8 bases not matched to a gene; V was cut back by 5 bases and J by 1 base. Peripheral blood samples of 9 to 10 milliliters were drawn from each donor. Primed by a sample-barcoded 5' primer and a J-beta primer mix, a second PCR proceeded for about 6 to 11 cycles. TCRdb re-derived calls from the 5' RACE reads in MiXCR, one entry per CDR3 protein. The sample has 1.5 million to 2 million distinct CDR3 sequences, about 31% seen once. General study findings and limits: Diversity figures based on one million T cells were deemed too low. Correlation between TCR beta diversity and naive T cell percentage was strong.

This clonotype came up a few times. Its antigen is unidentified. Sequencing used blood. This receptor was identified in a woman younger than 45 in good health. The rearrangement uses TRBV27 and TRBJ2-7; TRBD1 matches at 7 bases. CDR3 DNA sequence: TGTGCCAGCAGTACTCCCGACAGGGTTTCCTACGAGCAGTACTTC. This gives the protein CASSTPDRVSYEQYF.